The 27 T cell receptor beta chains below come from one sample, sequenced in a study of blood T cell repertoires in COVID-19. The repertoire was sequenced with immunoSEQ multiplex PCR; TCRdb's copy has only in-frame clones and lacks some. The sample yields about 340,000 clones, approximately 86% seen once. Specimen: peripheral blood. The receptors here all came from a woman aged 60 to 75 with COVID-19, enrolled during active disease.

For the CDR3, the DNA is TGCGCCAGCAGCCAACTTCTCAACCCCTACCACGAGCAGTACTTC. Its translation: CASSQLLNPYHEQYF. The chain joins TRBV4-1 to TRBJ2-7; D is unclear. Germline assignment: CDR1 MGHRA and CDR2 YSYEKL. Trimming removed 2 bases from V and 5 bases from J, with 16 bases in between. CDR3 length: 15 amino acids.

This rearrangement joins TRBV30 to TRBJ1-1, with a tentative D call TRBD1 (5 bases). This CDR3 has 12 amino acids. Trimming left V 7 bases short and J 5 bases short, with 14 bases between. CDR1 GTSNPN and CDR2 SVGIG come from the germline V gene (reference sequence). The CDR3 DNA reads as TGTGCCTCGGGGGGAGATGTGACTGAAGCTTTCTTT. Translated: CASGGDVTEAFF.

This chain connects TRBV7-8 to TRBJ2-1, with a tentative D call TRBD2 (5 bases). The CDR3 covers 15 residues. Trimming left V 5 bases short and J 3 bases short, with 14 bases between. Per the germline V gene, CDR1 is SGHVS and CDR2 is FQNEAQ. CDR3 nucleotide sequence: TGTGCCAGCAGCGAGACCGGGATCCGCTACAATGAGCAGTTCTTC. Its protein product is CASSETGIRYNEQFF.

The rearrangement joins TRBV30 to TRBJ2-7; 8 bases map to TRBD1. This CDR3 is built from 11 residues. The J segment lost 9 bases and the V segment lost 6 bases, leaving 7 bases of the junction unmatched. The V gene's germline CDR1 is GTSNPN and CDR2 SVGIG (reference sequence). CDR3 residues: CACMDRVGQYF. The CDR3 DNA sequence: TGTGCCTGTATGGACAGGGTTGGGCAGTACTTC.

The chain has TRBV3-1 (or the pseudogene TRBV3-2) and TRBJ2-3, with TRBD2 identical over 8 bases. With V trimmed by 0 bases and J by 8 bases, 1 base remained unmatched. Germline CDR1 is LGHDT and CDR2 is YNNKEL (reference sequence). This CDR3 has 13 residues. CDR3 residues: CASSQDRGGTQYF. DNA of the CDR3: TGTGCCAGCAGCCAAGATCGGGGGGGTACGCAGTATTTT.

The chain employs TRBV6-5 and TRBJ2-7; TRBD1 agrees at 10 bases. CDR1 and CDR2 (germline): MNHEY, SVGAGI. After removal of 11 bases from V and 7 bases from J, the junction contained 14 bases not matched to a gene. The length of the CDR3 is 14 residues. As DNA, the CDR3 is TGTGCCGGAAAGACAGGGGGCCCCCACAGGGAGCAGTACTTC. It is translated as CAGKTGGPHREQYF.

CDR3 region: CASSLDNVAGELFF. CDR3 sequence (DNA): TGTGCCAGCAGCTTGGACAATGTGGCCGGGGAGCTGTTTTTT. The rearrangement links TRBV5-6 to TRBJ2-2; no definite D call. The length of the CDR3 is 14 residues. Deletions cut 0 bases from V and 6 bases from J, with 9 bases between. CDR1 is SGHDT, CDR2 YYEEEE, per germline. The whole variable domain, filled in from reference TRBV5-6 and TRBJ2-2, reads DAGVTQSPTHLIKTRGQQVTLRCSPKSGHDTVSWYQQALGQGPQFIFQYYEEEERQRGNFPDRFSGHQFPNYSSELNVNALLLGDSALYLCASSLDNVAGELFFGEGSRLTVL.

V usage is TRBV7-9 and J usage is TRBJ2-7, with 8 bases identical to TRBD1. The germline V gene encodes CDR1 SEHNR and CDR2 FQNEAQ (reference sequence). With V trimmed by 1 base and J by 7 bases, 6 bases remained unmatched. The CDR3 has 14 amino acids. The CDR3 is CASSLGTGLREQYF. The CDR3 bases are TGTGCCAGCAGCTTAGGGACAGGGTTGCGGGAGCAGTACTTC. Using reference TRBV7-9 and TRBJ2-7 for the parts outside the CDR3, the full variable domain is DTGVSQNPRHKITKRGQNVTFRCDPISEHNRLYWYRQTLGQGPEFLTYFQNEAQLEKSRLLSDRFSAERPKGSFSTLEIQRTEQGDSAMYLCASSLGTGLREQYFGPGTRLTVT.

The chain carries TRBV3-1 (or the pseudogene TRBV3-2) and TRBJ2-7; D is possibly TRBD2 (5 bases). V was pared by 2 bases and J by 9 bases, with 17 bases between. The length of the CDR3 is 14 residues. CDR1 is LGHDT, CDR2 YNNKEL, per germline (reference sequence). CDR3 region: CASSQQDTGIAQYF. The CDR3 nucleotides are TGTGCCAGCAGCCAACAGGATACGGGGATTGCGCAGTACTTC.

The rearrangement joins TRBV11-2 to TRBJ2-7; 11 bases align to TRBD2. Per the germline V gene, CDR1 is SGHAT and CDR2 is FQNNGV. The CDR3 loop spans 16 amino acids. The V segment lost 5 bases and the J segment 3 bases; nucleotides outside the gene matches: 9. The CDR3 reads CASSDPLAGGIYEQYF. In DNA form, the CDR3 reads TGTGCCAGCAGCGACCCTCTAGCGGGGGGTATCTACGAGCAGTACTTC.

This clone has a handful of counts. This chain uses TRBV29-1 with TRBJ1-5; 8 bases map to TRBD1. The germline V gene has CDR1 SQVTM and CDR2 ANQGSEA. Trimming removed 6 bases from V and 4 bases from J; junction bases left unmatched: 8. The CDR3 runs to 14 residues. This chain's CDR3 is CSVRTGLRNQPQHF. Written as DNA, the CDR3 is TGCAGCGTGAGGACAGGGCTACGTAATCAGCCCCAGCATTTT.

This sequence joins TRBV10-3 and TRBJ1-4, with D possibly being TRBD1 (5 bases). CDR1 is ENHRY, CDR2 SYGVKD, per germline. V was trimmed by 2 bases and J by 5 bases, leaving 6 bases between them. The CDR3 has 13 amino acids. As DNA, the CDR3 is TGTGCCATCAGTGAGGCAGGGAATGAAAAACTGTTTTTT. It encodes CAISEAGNEKLFF.

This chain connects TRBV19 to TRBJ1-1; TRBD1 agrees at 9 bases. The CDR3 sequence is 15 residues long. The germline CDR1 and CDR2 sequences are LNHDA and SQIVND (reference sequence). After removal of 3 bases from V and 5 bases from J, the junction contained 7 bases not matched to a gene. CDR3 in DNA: TGTGCCAGTAGTATGCTCCGGGACAGGGTTACTGAAGCTTTCTTT. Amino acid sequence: CASSMLRDRVTEAFF.

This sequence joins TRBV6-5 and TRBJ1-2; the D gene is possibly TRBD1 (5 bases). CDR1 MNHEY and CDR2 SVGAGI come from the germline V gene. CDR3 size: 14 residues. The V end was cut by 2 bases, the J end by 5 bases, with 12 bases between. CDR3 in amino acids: CASSYQGLKYGYTF. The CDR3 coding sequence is TGTGCCAGCAGTTACCAGGGACTTAAATATGGCTACACCTTC.

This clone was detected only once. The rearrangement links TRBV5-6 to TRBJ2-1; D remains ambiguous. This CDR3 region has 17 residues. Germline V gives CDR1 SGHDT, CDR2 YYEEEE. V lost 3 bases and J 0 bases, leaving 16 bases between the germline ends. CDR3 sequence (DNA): TGTGCCAGCAGCTCCAACCCTTTTGCGGCCTCCTACAATGAGCAGTTCTTC. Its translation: CASSSNPFAASYNEQFF.

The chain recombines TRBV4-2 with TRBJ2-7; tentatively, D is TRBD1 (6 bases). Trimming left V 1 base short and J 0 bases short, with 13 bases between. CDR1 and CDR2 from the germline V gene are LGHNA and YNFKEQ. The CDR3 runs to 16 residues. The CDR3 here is CASSQADRTSSYEQYF. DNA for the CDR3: TGTGCCAGCAGCCAAGCGGACAGAACAAGCTCCTACGAGCAGTACTTC.

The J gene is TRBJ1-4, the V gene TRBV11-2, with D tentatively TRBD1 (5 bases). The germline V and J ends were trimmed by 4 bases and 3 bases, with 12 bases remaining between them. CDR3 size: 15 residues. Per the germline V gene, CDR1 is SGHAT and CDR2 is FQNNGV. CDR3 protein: CASSSWGGSNEKLFF. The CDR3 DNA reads TGTGCCAGCAGCTCCTGGGGGGGGTCTAATGAAAAACTGTTTTTT.

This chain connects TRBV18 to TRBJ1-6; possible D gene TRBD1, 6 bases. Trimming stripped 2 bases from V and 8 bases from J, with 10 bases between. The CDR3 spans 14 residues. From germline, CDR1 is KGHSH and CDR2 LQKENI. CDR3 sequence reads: CASSPIQGHSPLHF. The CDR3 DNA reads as TGTGCCAGCTCACCAATACAGGGACATTCACCCCTCCACTTT.

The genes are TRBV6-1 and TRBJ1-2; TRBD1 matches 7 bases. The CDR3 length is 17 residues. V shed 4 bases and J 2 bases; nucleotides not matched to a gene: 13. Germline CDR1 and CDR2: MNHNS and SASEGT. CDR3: CASSGRRGNPQNYGYTF. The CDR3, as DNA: TGTGCCAGCAGTGGCCGCAGGGGGAACCCACAAAACTATGGCTACACCTTC.

This CDR3 reads CASSTLGQGGEKLFF. The CDR3, as DNA: TGTGCCAGCAGCACCCTGGGACAGGGCGGTGAAAAACTGTTTTTT. The V gene is TRBV11-1, the J gene TRBJ1-4; 9 bases line up with TRBD1. Germline lookup yields CDR1 SGHAT and CDR2 FQDESV (reference sequence). The CDR3 is made up of 15 amino acids. The trim removed 5 bases at V and 7 bases at J, leaving 8 bases unmatched.

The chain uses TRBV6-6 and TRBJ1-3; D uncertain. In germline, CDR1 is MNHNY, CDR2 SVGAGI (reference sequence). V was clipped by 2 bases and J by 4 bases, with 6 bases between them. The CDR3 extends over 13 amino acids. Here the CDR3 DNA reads TGTGCCAGCAGTTACCCGGGGGGAAACACCATATATTTT. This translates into CASSYPGGNTIYF.

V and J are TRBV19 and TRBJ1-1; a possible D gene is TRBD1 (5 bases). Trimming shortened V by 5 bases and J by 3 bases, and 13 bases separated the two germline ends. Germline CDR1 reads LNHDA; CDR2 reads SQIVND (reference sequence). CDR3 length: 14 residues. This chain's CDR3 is CASSPQGGYTEAFF. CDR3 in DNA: TGTGCCAGTAGTCCGCAGGGAGGGTACACTGAAGCTTTCTTT.

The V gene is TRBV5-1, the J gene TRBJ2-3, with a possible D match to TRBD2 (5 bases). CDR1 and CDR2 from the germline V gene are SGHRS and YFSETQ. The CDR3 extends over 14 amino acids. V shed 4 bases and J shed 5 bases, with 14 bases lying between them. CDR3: CASSDAGMGDTQYF. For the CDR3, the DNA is TGCGCCAGCAGCGACGCGGGTATGGGAGATACGCAGTATTTT. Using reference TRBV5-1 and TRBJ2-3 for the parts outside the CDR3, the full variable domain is KAGVTQTPRYLIKTRGQQVTLSCSPISGHRSVSWYQQTPGQGLQFLFEYFSETQRNKGNFPGRFSGRQFSNSRSEMNVSTLELGDSALYLCASSDAGMGDTQYFGPGTRLTVL.

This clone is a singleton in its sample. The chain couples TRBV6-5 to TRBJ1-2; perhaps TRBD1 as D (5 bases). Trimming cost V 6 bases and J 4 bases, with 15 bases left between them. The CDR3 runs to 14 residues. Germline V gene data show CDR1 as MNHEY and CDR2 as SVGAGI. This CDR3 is CASSRPGGLYGYTF. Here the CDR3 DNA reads TGTGCCAGCAGCCGTCCGGGGGGACTCTATGGCTACACCTTC.

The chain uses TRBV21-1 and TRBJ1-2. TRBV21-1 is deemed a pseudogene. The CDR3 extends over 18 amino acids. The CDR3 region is CASSKVTALLTGYYGYTF. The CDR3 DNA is TGTGCCAGCAGCAAAGTGACGGCCCTCCTAACGGGGTACTATGGCTACACCTTC.

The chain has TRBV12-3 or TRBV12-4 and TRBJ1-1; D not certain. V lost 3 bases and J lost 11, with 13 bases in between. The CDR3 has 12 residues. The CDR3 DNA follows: TGTGCCAGCAGTTTTGGCAGATCGGAGGCTTTCTTT. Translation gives CASSFGRSEAFF.

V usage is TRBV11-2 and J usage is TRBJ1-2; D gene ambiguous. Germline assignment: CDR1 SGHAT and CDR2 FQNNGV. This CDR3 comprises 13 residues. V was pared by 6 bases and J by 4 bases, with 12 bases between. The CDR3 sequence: CASSTELAYGYTF. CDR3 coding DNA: TGTGCCAGCAGTACAGAGCTCGCCTATGGCTACACCTTC. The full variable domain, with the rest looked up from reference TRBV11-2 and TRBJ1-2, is EAGVAQSPRYKIIEKRQSVAFWCNPISGHATLYWYQQILGQGPKLLIQFQNNGVVDDSQLPKDRFSAERLKGVDSTLKIQPAKLEDSAVYLCASSTELAYGYTFGSGTRLTVV.